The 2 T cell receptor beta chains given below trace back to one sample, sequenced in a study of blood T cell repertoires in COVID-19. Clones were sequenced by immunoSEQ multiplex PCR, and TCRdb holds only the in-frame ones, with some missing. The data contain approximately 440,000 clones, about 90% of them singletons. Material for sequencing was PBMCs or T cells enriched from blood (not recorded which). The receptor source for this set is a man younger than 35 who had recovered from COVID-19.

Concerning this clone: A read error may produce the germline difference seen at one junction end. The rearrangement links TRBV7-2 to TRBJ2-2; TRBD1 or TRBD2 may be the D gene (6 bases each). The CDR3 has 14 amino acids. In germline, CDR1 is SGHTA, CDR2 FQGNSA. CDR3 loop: CASSLGGRNGELFF. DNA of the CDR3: TGTGCCAGCAGTTTAGGGGGGAGGAACGGGGAGCTGTTTTTT.

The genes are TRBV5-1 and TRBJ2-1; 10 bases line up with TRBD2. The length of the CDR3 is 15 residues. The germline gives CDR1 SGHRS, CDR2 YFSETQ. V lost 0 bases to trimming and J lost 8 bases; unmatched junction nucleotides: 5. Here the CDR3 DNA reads TGCGCCAGCAGCTTGGTAACTAGCGGGAAGTATGAGCAGTTCTTC. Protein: CASSLVTSGKYEQFF.